This T cell receptor (beta chain) was documented in a study of OX40 agonist ivuxolimab in advanced cancers. Overall study findings and caveats: Certain nonresponders additionally had low normalized T-cell clonal expansion.

On this clone: What it binds is unknown.

Assay: immunoSEQ multiplex PCR; the TCRdb copy retains only in-frame clones and omits some. This table holds tens of thousands of clones, about 88% found once. V was clipped by 5 bases and J by 2 bases, with 4 bases between them. CDR1 and CDR2 (germline): SGHAT, FQNNGV. This CDR3 region has 11 residues. This receptor was identified in an adult with an advanced solid tumor such as melanoma, head and neck, liver or kidney cancer. The chain recombines TRBV11-2 with TRBJ2-7; D gene unclear. The sequencing here drew on CD4+ or CD8+ T cells sorted from blood, taken in a trial of the OX40 agonist ivuxolimab. CDR3 nucleotide sequence: TGTGCCAGCAGCGAAACCTACGAGCAGTACTTC. Encoded protein: CASSETYEQYF.